These T cell receptor beta chains were read from a single sample in a study of blood T cell repertoires in COVID-19. Some clones are missing from TCRdb's copy, which holds only in-frame ones; the method was immunoSEQ multiplex PCR. The sample contains some 99,000 clones, about 86% of which appear only once. Sequencing used peripheral blood. The receptors shown here come from a woman aged 55-69 years in a cohort sampled during active or convalescent COVID-19. Each CDR3 is given with its conserved first and last residue. A D gene is named only where the DNA matches it firmly. Part of the rows lack a size; the others show once, few, many or a class for expanded clones.

cdr3_nt,cdr3_aa,clone_size,d_call,v_call,j_call
TGTGCCAGCAGCTACGGGACTAGCGGGGACAATGAGCAGTTCTTC,CASSYGTSGDNEQFF,few,TRBD2,TRBV4-2,TRBJ2-1
TGTGCCAGCACCCTGCGCGGGGTCTACGAGCAGTACTTC,CASTLRGVYEQYF,.,.,TRBV2,TRBJ2-7
TGTGCCAGCAGTAACAGCTACGAGCAGTACTTC,CASSNSYEQYF,.,.,TRBV6-5,TRBJ2-7
TGTGCCATCAGTGAGGACAGGGGGTTTAGCACAGATACGCAGTATTTT,CAISEDRGFSTDTQYF,.,TRBD1,TRBV10-3,TRBJ2-3
TGTGCCAGCAGATTAGACAGCGCTAATGAAAAACTGTTTTTT,CASRLDSANEKLFF,.,.,TRBV6-5,TRBJ1-4
TGTGCCAGTAAATTTAAGGCGGGAATTTACGAGCAGTACTTC,CASKFKAGIYEQYF,.,.,TRBV19,TRBJ2-7
TGTGCCAGTAGTATGGAGGGACAGAATCAGCCCCAGCATTTT,CASSMEGQNQPQHF,.,TRBD1,TRBV19,TRBJ1-5
TGTGCCATCAGTGTGACAGGGGGCGCGGGTCAGCCCCAGCATTTT,CAISVTGGAGQPQHF,.,TRBD1,TRBV10-3,TRBJ1-5
TGTGCCAGCAGTTTATGGAACAGGGGTAAGGACACCGGGGAGCTGTTTTTT,CASSLWNRGKDTGELFF,.,TRBD1,TRBV28,TRBJ2-2
TGTGCCACCAGCAGGACAGGCACTGAGCAGTTCTTC,CATSRTGTEQFF,.,.,TRBV15,TRBJ2-1
TGTGCCAGCAGTGAGGCAGGCCCTTTGTACGAGCAGTACTTC,CASSEAGPLYEQYF,few,.,TRBV25-1,TRBJ2-7
TGTGCCAGCAGTTTATATCCACAGGGGGGGTCTAACTATGGCTACACCTTC,CASSLYPQGGSNYGYTF,once,TRBD1,TRBV28,TRBJ1-2
TGTGCCAGCAGCTTACCCACTAGCGGGAGACTTCCGAACACCGGGGAGCTGTTTTTT,CASSLPTSGRLPNTGELFF,.,TRBD2,TRBV7-6,TRBJ2-2
TGCGCCAGCAGCTTGGCCGAGGGTCTGGCTGGGGCCAACGTCCTGACTTTC,CASSLAEGLAGANVLTF,.,.,TRBV5-1,TRBJ2-6
TGTGCCAGCAGTATTTCAACACACGCTAACTATGGCTACACCTTC,CASSISTHANYGYTF,.,.,TRBV6-2/TRBV6-3,TRBJ1-2
TGCGCCAGCAGCCAAGGCCCGGACAGGGGGCGGCAAAAACTGTTTTTT,CASSQGPDRGRQKLFF,.,TRBD1,TRBV4-1,TRBJ1-4